The 22 T cell receptor beta chains given below trace back to one sample, sequenced in a study of shared clonotypes between healthy human individuals. TCRdb keeps only in-frame clones here, not all; method: immunoSEQ multiplex PCR. Of just over 2,000,000 clones listed, around 95% are singletons. Sequenced input: naive CD4+ T cells sorted from blood. The subset denotes: CD45RA+ positively selected. The source is a man in his late teens or twenties in good health.

This rearrangement joins TRBV6-5 to TRBJ2-5; 9 positions agree with TRBD2. This CDR3 region has 13 residues. Germline V gene lookup returns CDR1 MNHEY and CDR2 SVGAGI. V was pared by 4 bases and J by 7 bases, with 4 bases of the junction left unmatched. The CDR3 nucleotides read TGTGCCAGCAGTTCGGGACTAGCCGGGACCCAGTACTTC. Its protein is CASSSGLAGTQYF.

This clone was detected once. The chain carries TRBV7-9 and TRBJ2-1; D possibly corresponds to TRBD2 (6 bases). The CDR3 sequence is 15 residues long. Trimming removed 2 bases at V and 7 bases at J, with 15 bases between. Germline lookup yields CDR1 SEHNR and CDR2 FQNEAQ (reference sequence). CDR3 amino acids: CASSLLPRDWNEQFF. The CDR3 nucleotides are TGTGCCAGCAGCTTACTCCCGCGGGATTGGAATGAGCAGTTCTTC.

The chain joins TRBV6-6 to TRBJ2-6; no definite D call. This CDR3 has 14 residues. Germline lookup yields CDR1 MNHNY and CDR2 SVGAGI (reference sequence). Trimming stripped 10 bases from V and 4 bases from J, with 14 bases between. CDR3 in amino acids: CATPEVPGANVLTF. CDR3 in DNA: TGTGCCACCCCAGAAGTTCCCGGGGCCAACGTCCTGACTTTC.

For this clone: Other DNA sequences in the sample encode the same CDR3. The chain uses TRBV9 and TRBJ1-6; 7 bases align to TRBD1. This CDR3 is 13 amino acids long. V dropped 5 bases and J dropped 7; count of bases not matched to a gene: 3. CDR1 and CDR2 from the germline V gene are SGDLS and YYNGEE. DNA for the CDR3: TGTGCCAGCAGTGAGACAGGGAATTCACCCCTCCACTTT. This codes for CASSETGNSPLHF.

The V gene is TRBV6-5, the J gene TRBJ2-1; D not certain. Germline CDR1 is MNHEY and CDR2 is SVGAGI. This CDR3 has 15 amino acids. Trimming removed 6 bases from V and 4 bases from J, with 16 bases in between. CDR3 in amino acids: CASSPSSLGYNEQFF. The CDR3 nucleotides are TGTGCCAGCAGCCCTTCATCGTTGGGGTACAATGAGCAGTTCTTC.

This clone was seen a single time. As DNA, the CDR3 is TGTGCCAGCAGCTTAGTGCTGGGGCCCACAGATACGCAGTATTTT. Translation: CASSLVLGPTDTQYF. The V call is TRBV7-9, the J call TRBJ2-3, with TRBD1 as a possible D gene (5 bases). Trimming left V 1 base short and J 2 bases short, with 10 bases between. The germline V gene has CDR1 SEHNR and CDR2 FQNEAQ (reference sequence). The CDR3 has 15 residues.

V and J are TRBV5-1 and TRBJ2-5; TRBD2 matches 7 bases. V lost 0 bases and J lost 0; bases outside the gene matches: 5. CDR1 is SGHRS and CDR2 is YFSETQ in the germline V gene. The CDR3 covers 16 residues. The CDR3 here is CASSLAIAGDQETQYF. In DNA, the CDR3 is TGCGCCAGCAGCTTGGCCATAGCGGGTGACCAAGAGACCCAGTACTTC.

The chain carries TRBV5-6 and TRBJ1-2, with D perhaps TRBD1 (6 bases). V was clipped by 4 bases and J by 4 bases, with 17 bases between them. The CDR3 sequence is 15 residues long. Germline CDR1 is SGHDT and CDR2 is YYEEEE. As DNA, the CDR3 is TGTGCCAGCAGCCTACAGGGACAAGGGTCCTATGGCTACACCTTC. Translation: CASSLQGQGSYGYTF.

The V gene is TRBV9, the J gene TRBJ2-5, with TRBD1 identical over 8 bases. Germline V gene sequence: CDR1 SGDLS, CDR2 YYNGEE. The CDR3 is 13 residues long. V dropped 0 bases and J dropped 11; count of bases not matched to a gene: 6. CDR3 DNA sequence: TGTGCCAGCAGCGTAGAGTCCAGGGGGCAACAGTACTTC. Residues: CASSVESRGQQYF.

V is TRBV6-5 and J is TRBJ2-7; 9 bases align to TRBD2. Germline CDR1 MNHEY, CDR2 SVGAGI. The CDR3 is 14 residues long. V gave up 6 bases and J gave up 4 bases; unmatched junction bases: 7. CDR3 region: CASRPGLAIYEQYF. In nucleotides, the CDR3 is TGTGCCAGCAGGCCGGGACTAGCTATATACGAGCAGTACTTC.

The chain links TRBV29-1 to TRBJ1-4; the D is unclear. In germline, CDR1 is SQVTM, CDR2 ANQGSEA. The CDR3 length is 13 residues. The V end was cut by 5 bases, the J end by 1 base, with 8 bases between. The CDR3 loop reads CSVSGGTNEKLFF. As DNA, the CDR3 is TGCAGCGTTTCGGGAGGAACTAATGAAAAACTGTTTTTT.

The chain couples TRBV30 to TRBJ1-2; D unresolved. V shed 0 bases and J shed 6 bases, with 14 bases lying between them. This CDR3 has 14 amino acids. Germline CDR1 reads GTSNPN; CDR2 reads SVGIG (reference sequence). The CDR3 DNA reads as TGTGCCTGGAGTGTACTGGTTGGAATTAATGGCTACACCTTC. Translating it yields CAWSVLVGINGYTF.

In the case of this clone: A junction end diverges from the germline sequence, so it may reflect a read error. V gene TRBV7-2 combines with J gene TRBJ2-7, with D hard to call. Germline V gene lookup returns CDR1 SGHTA and CDR2 FQGNSA. CDR3 length equals 15 residues. The CDR3 nucleotides read TGCGCCAGCAGCCTAGAAGTTGGTCCCTCCTACGAGCAGTACTTC. This codes for CASSLEVGPSYEQYF.

V is TRBV19 and J is TRBJ2-1, with 7 bases matching TRBD1. Trimming cost V 4 bases and J 3 bases; bases outside gene matches: 6. Germline-derived CDR1 and CDR2 are LNHDA and SQIVND (reference sequence). The CDR3 sequence is 15 residues long. The DNA of the CDR3 is TGTGCCAGTAGTACCGGGACAGCTCTCTACAATGAGCAGTTCTTC. Its protein product is CASSTGTALYNEQFF.

The CDR3 sequence is CAWGDRRNSPLHF. DNA of the CDR3: TGTGCCTGGGGGGACAGGCGTAATTCACCCCTCCACTTT. The rearrangement uses TRBV30 and TRBJ1-6; TRBD1 matches 8 bases. Per germline, CDR1 GTSNPN and CDR2 SVGIG (reference sequence). The CDR3 runs 13 residues. With V trimmed by 5 bases and J by 6 bases, 3 bases remained unmatched. Supplemented by reference TRBV30 and TRBJ1-6, the full variable domain reads SQTIHQWPATLVQPVGSPLSLECTVEGTSNPNLYWYRQAAGRGLQLLFYSVGIGQISSEVPQNLSASRPQDRQFILSSKKLLLSDSGFYLCAWGDRRNSPLHFGNGTRLTVT.

This clone appeared a single time. The chain employs TRBV6-1 and TRBJ2-7; D is unresolved. Per the germline V gene, CDR1 is MNHNS and CDR2 is SASEGT. V was cut by 6 bases and J by 2 bases, with 17 bases left in between. The CDR3 has 15 amino acids. DNA of the CDR3: TGTGCCAGCAGCCCGCTTTCGGGCACCCCCTACGAGCAGTACTTC. Protein product: CASSPLSGTPYEQYF.

This chain connects TRBV7-9 to TRBJ2-7; the D gene is possibly TRBD2 (6 bases). Germline assignment: CDR1 SEHNR and CDR2 FQNEAQ (reference sequence). The CDR3 is 13 amino acids. The V gene lost 1 base and the J gene lost 7 bases, with 11 bases spanning the gap. In nucleotides, the CDR3 is TGTGCCAGCAGCTTAGACGCGGGGAGAGAGCAGTACTTC. This translates into CASSLDAGREQYF.

This rearrangement joins TRBV6-6 to TRBJ2-7, with TRBD1 identical over 7 bases. The germline V gene encodes CDR1 MNHNY and CDR2 SVGAGI (reference sequence). After removal of 6 bases from V and 2 bases from J, the junction contained 10 bases not matched to a gene. The CDR3 runs 15 residues. CDR3 in amino acids: CASSLTRDSPYEQYF. As DNA, the CDR3 is TGTGCCAGCAGCCTGACTCGGGACAGCCCCTACGAGCAGTACTTC.

The chain combines TRBV5-4 with TRBJ1-2; 9 nucleotides match TRBD1. Losses at the gene ends were 1 base for V and 2 bases for J; bases not matched to a gene: 3. The CDR3 loop spans 15 amino acids. Germline V gene sequence: CDR1 SGHNT, CDR2 YYREEE (reference sequence). CDR3 sequence reads: CASSLLGQGNYGYTF. The CDR3 region has the DNA TGTGCCAGCAGCTTGTTGGGACAGGGCAACTATGGCTACACCTTC.

DNA for the CDR3: TGCGCCAGCAGCGCTGTAGGCACCGGGGAGCTGTTTTTT. Translation gives CASSAVGTGELFF. The chain carries TRBV10-2 and TRBJ2-2; D not certain. The CDR3 has 13 residues. Germline CDR1 reads WSHSY; CDR2 reads SAAADI. V was cut by 6 bases and J by 4 bases, with 9 bases left in between.

Note on this clone: Other nucleotide sequences in the sample specify the same CDR3. This rearrangement joins TRBV9 to TRBJ2-2; D gene uncertain. This CDR3 comprises 14 residues. From germline, CDR1 is SGDLS and CDR2 YYNGEE. Trimming took 4 bases from V and 0 from J, leaving 7 bases between them. CDR3 sequence: CASSPRTNTGELFF. The CDR3, as DNA: TGTGCCAGCAGCCCGCGGACGAACACCGGGGAGCTGTTTTTT.

The chain employs TRBV5-1 and TRBJ1-5; D is unresolved. The CDR3 runs 13 residues. The V gene's germline CDR1 is SGHRS and CDR2 YFSETQ. V dropped 5 bases and J dropped 3 bases, with 9 bases sitting between them. The CDR3 sequence is CASSAGDNQPQHF. The CDR3 DNA reads TGCGCCAGCAGTGCGGGAGACAATCAGCCCCAGCATTTT.